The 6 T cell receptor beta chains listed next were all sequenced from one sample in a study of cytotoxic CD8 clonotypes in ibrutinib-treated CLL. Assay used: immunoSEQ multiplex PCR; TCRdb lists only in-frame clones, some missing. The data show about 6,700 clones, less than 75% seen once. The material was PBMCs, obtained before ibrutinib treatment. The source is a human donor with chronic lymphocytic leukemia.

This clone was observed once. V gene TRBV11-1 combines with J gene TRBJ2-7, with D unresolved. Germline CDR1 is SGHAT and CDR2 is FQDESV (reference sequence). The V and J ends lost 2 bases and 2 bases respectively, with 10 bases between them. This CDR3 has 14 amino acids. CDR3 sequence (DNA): TGTGCCAGCAGCTTATATGGTCGGCCCTACGAGCAGTACTTC. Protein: CASSLYGRPYEQYF.

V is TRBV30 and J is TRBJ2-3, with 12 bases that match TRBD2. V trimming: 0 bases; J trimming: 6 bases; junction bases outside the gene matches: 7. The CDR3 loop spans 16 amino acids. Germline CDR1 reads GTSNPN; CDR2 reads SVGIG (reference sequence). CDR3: CAWSVLASGRVDTQYF. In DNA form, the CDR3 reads TGTGCCTGGAGTGTACTGGCTAGCGGGAGGGTTGATACGCAGTATTTT.

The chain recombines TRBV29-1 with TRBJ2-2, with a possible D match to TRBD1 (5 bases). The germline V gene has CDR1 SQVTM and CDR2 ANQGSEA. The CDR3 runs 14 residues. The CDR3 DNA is TGCAGTGTATCAGGGTCAGCGACGCTTGGGGAGCTGTTTTTT. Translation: CSVSGSATLGELFF.

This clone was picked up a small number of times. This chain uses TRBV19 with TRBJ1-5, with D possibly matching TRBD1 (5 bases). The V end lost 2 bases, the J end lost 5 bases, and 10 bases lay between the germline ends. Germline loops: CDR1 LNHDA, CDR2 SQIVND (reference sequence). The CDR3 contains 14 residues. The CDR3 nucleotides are TGTGCCAGTAGTATATACGGGGGGGATCAGCCCCAGCATTTT. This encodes CASSIYGGDQPQHF.

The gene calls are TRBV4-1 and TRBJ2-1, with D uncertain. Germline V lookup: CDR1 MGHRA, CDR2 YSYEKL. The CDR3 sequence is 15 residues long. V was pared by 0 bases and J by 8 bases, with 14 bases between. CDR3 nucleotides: TGCGCCAGCAGCCAAGATCAGGCAGTAATCGATGAGCAGTTCTTC. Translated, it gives CASSQDQAVIDEQFF.

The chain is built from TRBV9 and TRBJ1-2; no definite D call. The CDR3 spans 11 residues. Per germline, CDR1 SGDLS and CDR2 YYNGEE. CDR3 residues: CASGTLDGYTF. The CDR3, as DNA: TGTGCGTCGGGCACCTTGGATGGCTACACCTTC.